This TCR beta chain was documented in a study of T-cell memory formation after mild COVID-19. At the level of the study: The study found TCR clusters largely donor specific.

5'RACE with constant-segment primers yielded barcoded, UMI-tagged TCR alpha and TCR beta cDNA libraries. TCRdb used MiXCR to reprocess the 5' RACE reads, holding one entry per CDR3 protein. The sample carries hundreds of thousands of distinct CDR3 sequences, more than 20% recorded once. Deletions cut 3 bases from V and 3 bases from J, with 21 bases between. CDR1 is SNHLY and CDR2 is FYNNEI in the germline V gene. The CDR3 has 17 residues. Study-level results: Contracting clones, day 15 to 85, had balanced CD4/CD8, and later expanders favored CD4+.

With regard to this clonotype: Its antigen is unknown.

The chain is built from TRBV2 and TRBJ2-7, with D perhaps TRBD1 or TRBD2 (5 bases each). Sequencing was done on a sample of PBMCs or a T cell subset sorted from them (not recorded which). This receptor was taken from an adult woman who had mild COVID-19 (a few samples of this study predate the infection). Cell type and time point are not known. Written as DNA, the CDR3 is TGTGCCAGCAGTGAGACACCGGGGCCCCAGGCCATCTACGAGCAGTACTTC. It yields the protein CASSETPGPQAIYEQYF.